This TCR beta chain was identified during a study of blood T cells in healthy people across ages. Concerning this clonotype: Its antigen is currently unknown.

Findings of the study overall: Compared with aged donors, long-lived donors showed fewer expanded clones, suggesting selection. Using unsorted PBMCs precluded a conclusive naive versus antigen-experienced comparison.

Together with a sample-barcoded 5' primer, a J-beta primer mix was included in a second PCR lasting roughly 6 to 12 cycles. TCRdb passed the 5' RACE reads through MiXCR, listing each CDR3 protein once. The sample yields more than 1,400,000 distinct CDR3 sequences, roughly 40% seen once. Each individual donor underwent a draw of approximately 9.6 milliliters of peripheral blood. CDR1 is MRHNA and CDR2 is SNTAGT in the germline V gene. The CDR3 sequence is 14 residues long. The V segment lost 2 bases and the J segment 6 bases; nucleotides outside the gene matches: 3. Sequencing was performed on blood. This chain connects TRBV6-4 to TRBJ1-2; the match to TRBD1 covers 10 bases. This TCR was sampled from a woman aged 18 to 35 in good health. The CDR3 DNA is TGTGCCAGCAGTGACGCTGGGACAGGGGATGGCTACACCTTC. Translation: CASSDAGTGDGYTF.